This TCR beta chain was identified during a study of blood T cell repertoires in COVID-19. At the level of the study: Acute and convalescent COVID-19 specimens originated in the United States, Italy and Spain.

Trimming cost V 4 bases and J 6 bases; bases outside gene matches: 9. Germline V gene data show CDR1 as SGHRS and CDR2 as YFSETQ. The CDR3 spans 15 residues. This clone was observed a few times. Here immunoSEQ multiplex PCR was the method, and the copy in TCRdb shows in-frame clones only, minus some. This sample has roughly 220,000 clones, with roughly 80% found just once. Sequenced: PBMCs or T cells enriched from blood (not recorded which). J is TRBJ2-1 and V is TRBV5-1, with TRBD2 identical over 8 bases. This sequence originates from a woman aged 40 to 49 with acute COVID-19. The CDR3 spells CASSPPDSGANEQFF. For the CDR3, the DNA is TGCGCCAGCAGCCCCCCAGATAGCGGGGCCAATGAGCAGTTCTTC. Supplemented by reference TRBV5-1 and TRBJ2-1, the full variable domain reads KAGVTQTPRYLIKTRGQQVTLSCSPISGHRSVSWYQQTPGQGLQFLFEYFSETQRNKGNFPGRFSGRQFSNSRSEMNVSTLELGDSALYLCASSPPDSGANEQFFGPGTRLTVL.